This T cell receptor (beta chain) was retrieved from a study of regulatory T cells in long-lasting Graves disease. According to the study, TCR beta libraries were built with iRepertoire HTBI primers and CDR3-region Arm-PCR. TCRdb redid the calling of the multiplex PCR reads with MiXCR, one entry per CDR3 protein. Of 400,000 to 500,000 distinct CDR3 sequences listed, 16% are singletons. This clonotype was detected ten times or more. Germline lookup yields CDR1 SEHNR and CDR2 FQNEAQ (reference sequence). The CDR3 runs 18 residues. Losses at the gene ends were 5 bases for V and 0 bases for J; bases not matched to a gene: 14. Time point described: newly diagnosed GD, antithyroid drugs for less than 3 months. RNA isolated from PBMCs was used to make the TCR library. The data also belong to a second study, concerning T cells in Graves' hyperthyroidism and ophthalmopathy. As that study records: Across 18 months, stable Graves' hyperthyroidism was marked by no progression to ophthalmopathy.

The V call is TRBV7-9, the J call TRBJ2-7; 9 bases map to TRBD1. The sequence derives from a woman between 25 and 40 years old with Graves disease. The input for sequencing was peripheral blood mononuclear cells (PBMCs), taken at new diagnosis, from a patient treated with antithyroid drugs. CDR3 sequence: CASSPDTAGTGTSYEQYF. CDR3 nucleotide sequence: TGTGCCAGCAGCCCCGACACCGCCGGGACAGGGACCTCCTACGAGCAGTACTTC.